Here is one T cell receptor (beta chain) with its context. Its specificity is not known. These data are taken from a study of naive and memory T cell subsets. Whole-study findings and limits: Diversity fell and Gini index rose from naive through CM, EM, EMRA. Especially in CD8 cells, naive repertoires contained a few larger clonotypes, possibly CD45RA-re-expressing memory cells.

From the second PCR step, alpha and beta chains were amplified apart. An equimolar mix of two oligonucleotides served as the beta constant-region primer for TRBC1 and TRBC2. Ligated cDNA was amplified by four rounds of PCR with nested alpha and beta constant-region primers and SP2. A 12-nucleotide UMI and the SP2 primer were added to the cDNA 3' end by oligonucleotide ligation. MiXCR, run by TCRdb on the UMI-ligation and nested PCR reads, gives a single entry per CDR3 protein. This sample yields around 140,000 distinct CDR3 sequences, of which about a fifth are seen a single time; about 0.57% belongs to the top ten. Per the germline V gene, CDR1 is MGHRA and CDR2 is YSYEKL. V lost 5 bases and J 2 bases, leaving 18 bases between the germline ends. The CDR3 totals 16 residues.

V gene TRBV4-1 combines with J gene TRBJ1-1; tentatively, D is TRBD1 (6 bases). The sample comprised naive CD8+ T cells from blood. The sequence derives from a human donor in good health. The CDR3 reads CASSKGGVQLNTEAFF. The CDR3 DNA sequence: TGCGCCAGCAGCAAGGGGGGGGTCCAGCTCAACACTGAAGCTTTCTTT.